The clone carrying this T cell receptor (beta chain) has a single count. V dropped 2 bases and J dropped 2; count of bases not matched to a gene: 6. Germline V CDR1 and CDR2: LGHNA, YSLEER. There are 16 residues in the CDR3. This record comes from a study of T cell changes during pregnancy in multiple sclerosis. The table came from immunoSEQ multiplex PCR; TCRdb's copy has only in-frame clones and leaves some out. The table lists 55,000 to 95,000 clones, around nine tenths of them singletons. The source material was peripheral blood, sampled in the second trimester of pregnancy. The J gene is TRBJ2-3, the V gene TRBV4-3; 8 positions match TRBD2. This clonotype was sampled from a female donor in good health, enrolled as a control in a pregnancy study. The CDR3 DNA follows: TGCGCCAGCAGCCAACAGGGAGCGGGGGCCACAGATACGCAGTATTTT. Translated, it gives CASSQQGAGATDTQYF.